This passage covers 19 T cell receptor beta chains from one sample sequenced in a study of T cells after yellow fever vaccination. TCRdb redid the calling of the 5' RACE reads with MiXCR, one entry per CDR3 protein. The table lists more than 300,000 distinct CDR3 sequences, 3.5% to 4.5% of them singletons, with 15% to 20% in the top ten. This specimen consisted of PBMCs, obtained 15 days after the yellow fever booster vaccination. Receptors were obtained from a man younger than 35 who received the YFV17D yellow fever vaccine.

This clonotype was observed a few times. The rearrangement uses TRBV12-3 or TRBV12-4 and TRBJ1-2, with 9 bases identical to TRBD1. The CDR3 extends over 12 amino acids. With 8 bases clipped from V and 6 bases from J, the junction kept 4 bases outside the gene matches. CDR3 loop: CASQQGANGYTF. Here the CDR3 DNA reads TGTGCCAGCCAACAGGGGGCAAATGGCTACACCTTC.

This clonotype appeared a few times. The genes are TRBV10-1 and TRBJ2-2; D assignment may be TRBD1 or TRBD2 (5 bases each). This CDR3 has 13 residues. From germline, CDR1 is WNHNN and CDR2 SYGVQD (reference sequence). V dropped 6 bases and J dropped 4 bases, with 9 bases sitting between them. CDR3 DNA: TGCGCCAGCAGACCAGGGAGCACCGGGGAGCTGTTTTTT. Translated: CASRPGSTGELFF.

This clonotype was counted many times. The V gene is TRBV30, the J gene TRBJ1-2; D is perhaps TRBD1 (5 bases). Per the germline V gene, CDR1 is GTSNPN and CDR2 is SVGIG (reference sequence). Trimming shortened V by 2 bases and J by 4 bases, and 17 bases separated the two germline ends. The CDR3 runs 15 residues. CDR3 coding DNA: TGTGCCTGGAGTCCGCTGGGGCAGCTGATCTATGGCTACACCTTC. This sequence encodes CAWSPLGQLIYGYTF.

This clonotype was observed many times. This chain connects TRBV27 to TRBJ2-5, with 9 nucleotides matching TRBD1. Looked up from germline, CDR1 is MNHEY and CDR2 is SMNVEV (reference sequence). There are 15 residues in the CDR3. Trimming took 6 bases from V and 0 from J; bases not matched to a gene: 5. CDR3 coding DNA: TGTGCCAGCAGCCCAGGACAGGGGAACCAAGAGACCCAGTACTTC. Translating gives CASSPGQGNQETQYF.

This clonotype was counted a few times. The rearrangement joins TRBV24-1 to TRBJ2-2; no definite D call. V lost 3 bases and J lost 3, with 13 bases in between. This CDR3 is 16 amino acids long. Per the germline V gene, CDR1 is KGHDR and CDR2 is SFDVKD. Here the CDR3 reads CATSDMGSFYTGELFF. The CDR3 nucleotides read TGTGCCACCAGTGATATGGGCAGTTTCTACACCGGGGAGCTGTTTTTT.

The J gene is TRBJ2-5, the V gene TRBV11-3; D gene unclear. Germline V gene lookup returns CDR1 SGHNT and CDR2 YENEEA. V lost 6 bases and J 5 bases, leaving 13 bases between the germline ends. The CDR3 loop spans 13 amino acids. This CDR3 is CASSGGPRETQYF. CDR3 nucleotides: TGTGCCAGCAGTGGTGGTCCGCGGGAGACCCAGTACTTC. Supplemented by reference TRBV11-3 and TRBJ2-5, the full variable domain reads EAGVVQSPRYKIIEKKQPVAFWCNPISGHNTLYWYLQNLGQGPELLIRYENEEAVDDSQLPKDRFSAERLKGVDSTLKIQPAELGDSAVYLCASSGGPRETQYFGPGTRLLVL.

This clonotype has more than one count but fewer than ten. J is TRBJ2-5 and V is TRBV9; either TRBD1 or TRBD2 may fit D (5 bases each). The CDR3 runs 14 residues. V dropped 3 bases and J dropped 2 bases, with 11 bases sitting between them. CDR1 is SGDLS and CDR2 is YYNGEE in the germline V gene. The CDR3 bases are TGTGCCAGCAGCGGGGGGATGGGGCAAGAGACCCAGTACTTC. It translates to CASSGGMGQETQYF.

V is TRBV20-1 and J is TRBJ1-5; TRBD1 matches 8 bases. The CDR3 extends over 14 amino acids. Germline lookup yields CDR1 DFQATT and CDR2 SNEGSKA (reference sequence). Losses at the gene ends were 6 bases for V and 4 bases for J; bases not matched to a gene: 8. DNA for the CDR3: TGCAGTGCCCTAATTGGACAGGGTAATCAGCCCCAGCATTTT. Translated, it gives CSALIGQGNQPQHF.

The chain uses TRBV10-3 and TRBJ2-7, with D possibly being TRBD1 or TRBD2 (5 bases each). Deletions cut 8 bases from V and 7 bases from J, with 15 bases between. The CDR3 is made up of 12 amino acids. Per the germline V gene, CDR1 is ENHRY and CDR2 is SYGVKD. The CDR3 spells CAIHPGTGEQYF. CDR3 nucleotide sequence: TGTGCCATCCATCCGGGGACGGGGGAGCAGTACTTC.

V and J are TRBV28 and TRBJ2-7, with 9 bases matching TRBD1. CDR1 and CDR2 from the germline V gene are MDHEN and SYDVKM. V lost 5 bases to trimming and J lost 3 bases; unmatched junction nucleotides: 11. The CDR3 is made up of 16 amino acids. CDR3 region: CASSPDPGQGSYEQYV. Written as DNA, the CDR3 is TGTGCCAGCAGTCCCGATCCGGGACAGGGAAGCTACGAGCAGTACGTC.

This clonotype was observed at least ten times. The DNA of the CDR3 is TGCGCCAGCAGCTTGGAGGGGACAGGCGTGTCGAAACTGTTTTTT. Translation gives CASSLEGTGVSKLFF. The chain uses TRBV5-1 and TRBJ1-4, with TRBD1 identical over 8 bases. V was clipped by 0 bases and J by 11 bases; unmatched bases: 9. From germline, CDR1 is SGHRS and CDR2 YFSETQ. This CDR3 has 15 amino acids. The complete variable domain, with remaining parts taken from reference TRBV5-1 and TRBJ1-4, reads KAGVTQTPRYLIKTRGQQVTLSCSPISGHRSVSWYQQTPGQGLQFLFEYFSETQRNKGNFPGRFSGRQFSNSRSEMNVSTLELGDSALYLCASSLEGTGVSKLFFGSGTQLSVL.

This clonotype has ten or more counts. V is TRBV20-1 and J is TRBJ1-5; D gene ambiguous. The CDR3 sequence is 15 residues long. The V end lost 5 bases, the J end lost 8 bases, and 22 bases lay between the germline ends. Germline CDR1 and CDR2: DFQATT and SNEGSKA (reference sequence). The CDR3 DNA reads as TGCAGTGCTCAGAACGAAGGCGGGGATCGGAAGCCCCAGCATTTT. Encoded protein: CSAQNEGGDRKPQHF.

This clonotype was seen ten or more times. The gene calls are TRBV20-1 and TRBJ2-3; the D gene could be TRBD1 or TRBD2 (5 bases each). V was cut by 0 bases and J by 1 base, with 17 bases left in between. The CDR3 totals 17 residues. Germline CDR1 and CDR2: DFQATT and SNEGSKA (reference sequence). The CDR3 DNA is TGCAGTGCTAGAGATCTTGCTCGGGGCCCTGGCACAGATACGCAGTATTTT. Amino acids: CSARDLARGPGTDTQYF.

The chain is built from TRBV12-3 or TRBV12-4 and TRBJ1-1; possible D gene TRBD1, 6 bases. Trimming took off 5 bases at V and 4 bases at J, with 14 bases between the two ends. CDR3 size: 14 residues. CDR3 DNA: TGTGCCAGCAGTCCACCTACAGGGCTCACTGAAGCTTTCTTT. Translating it yields CASSPPTGLTEAFF.

This chain links TRBV27 with TRBJ1-5, with TRBD1 matching over 7 bases. CDR1 is MNHEY and CDR2 is SMNVEV in the germline V gene (reference sequence). Losses at the gene ends were 3 bases for V and 0 bases for J; bases not matched to a gene: 2. The CDR3 totals 15 residues. The CDR3 loop reads CASSLTGFSNQPQHF. The CDR3 nucleotides read TGTGCCAGCAGTTTGACAGGGTTTAGCAATCAGCCCCAGCATTTT.

This clonotype was detected many times. J is TRBJ2-3 and V is TRBV20-1, with TRBD2 identical over 11 bases. With 5 bases clipped from V and 4 bases from J, the junction kept 11 bases outside the gene matches. Germline lookup yields CDR1 DFQATT and CDR2 SNEGSKA (reference sequence). The CDR3 runs 16 residues. The CDR3 loop reads CSADPSLAGGPDTQYF. The CDR3 nucleotides read TGCAGTGCTGACCCGTCTCTAGCGGGGGGTCCAGATACGCAGTATTTT.

This clonotype was counted at least ten times. The chain joins TRBV5-6 to TRBJ1-1; D not resolved. Germline V lookup: CDR1 SGHDT, CDR2 YYEEEE. This CDR3 has 14 amino acids. V was cut by 0 bases and J by 4 bases, with 10 bases left in between. The CDR3 bases are TGTGCCAGCAGCTTGGTTCCCACGGGCACTGAAGCTTTCTTT. Translation gives CASSLVPTGTEAFF.

This clonotype was detected many times. The rearrangement links TRBV9 to TRBJ2-5, with D perhaps TRBD2 (6 bases). Trimming pared 2 bases from V and 2 bases from J, leaving 19 bases between. Germline V lookup: CDR1 SGDLS, CDR2 YYNGEE. CDR3 length: 17 amino acids. The CDR3 is CASSVGVGGPLQETQYF. Here the CDR3 DNA reads TGTGCCAGCAGCGTGGGTGTCGGGGGACCGTTACAAGAGACCCAGTACTTC.

The chain joins TRBV15 to TRBJ2-1; possibly TRBD2 for D (7 bases). The CDR3 runs to 16 residues. V lost 1 base to trimming and J lost 8 bases, with 18 bases between them. Germline values: CDR1 LNHNV, CDR2 YYDKDF (reference sequence). The CDR3 sequence: CATSRGSGLYRDEQFF. The CDR3 DNA reads TGTGCCACCAGCAGAGGTAGCGGGCTCTACAGGGATGAGCAGTTCTTC. The full variable domain, in which reference TRBV15 and TRBJ2-1 provide the parts outside the CDR3, is DAMVIQNPRYQVTQFGKPVTLSCSQTLNHNVMYWYQQKSSQAPKLLFHYYDKDFNNEADTPDNFQSRRPNTSFCFLDIRSPGLGDTAMYLCATSRGSGLYRDEQFFGPGTRLTVL.